A selection of T cell receptor beta chains follows, all from one sample in a study of blood T cell repertoires in COVID-19. TCRdb keeps only in-frame clones here, not all; method: immunoSEQ multiplex PCR. The sample lists hundreds of thousands of clones, approximately 86% occurring once. The sample comprised peripheral blood. Receptors originate from a man aged 70 or older with acute or convalescent COVID-19. CDR3s include the opening cysteine and the closing phenylalanine or tryptophan.

TRBJ2-3 | TRBV29-1 | CSVEGTSGTDTQYF
TRBJ2-6 | TRBV28 | CASSFQVQAGANVLTF
TRBJ2-7 | TRBV11-2 | CASSLDAGFEQYF
TRBJ2-2 | TRBV4-2 | CASSQERSRVSGELFF
TRBJ2-2 | TRBV27 | CASSLRANTGELFF
TRBJ2-3 | TRBV5-5 | CASSFRESTDTQYF
TRBJ1-2 | TRBV29-1 | CSVLRGPYGYTF
TRBJ1-2 | TRBV7-9 | CASSLLQGANYGYTF
TRBJ1-2 | TRBV11-2 | CASSANRPGNGYGYTF
TRBJ1-4 | TRBV7-2 | CASSLQGAFVEKLFF
TRBJ2-3 | TRBV7-3 | CASSLGGRQSTDTQYF
TRBJ2-3 | TRBV20-1 | CSASDSGPNTQYF
TRBJ2-5 | TRBV9 | CASSVSGKETQYF
TRBJ2-2 | TRBV3-1/TRBV3-2 | CASSRDFTGELFF
TRBJ2-7 | TRBV7-3 | CASSLTPAAGAYEQYF
TRBJ1-5 | TRBV19 | CASNSRGVQPQHF
TRBJ1-5 | TRBV6-5 | CASRGVNNQPQHF
TRBJ1-5 | TRBV24-1 | CATSGRGGEDQPQHF
TRBJ2-1 | TRBV27 | CASTASSARGNEQFF
TRBJ2-5 | TRBV28 | CASSLATSGFQETQYF
TRBJ1-5 | TRBV2 | CASRVGEGGQVVPLCNQPQHF
TRBJ2-1 | TRBV27 | CASSMKLAGDLRNEQFF
TRBJ2-7 | TRBV3-1/TRBV3-2 | CASSLLAGELYEQYF
TRBJ1-5 | TRBV6-6 | CASSLGGEGQPQHF
TRBJ1-1 | TRBV18 | CASSPGEVAFF
TRBJ2-7 | TRBV24-1 | CATSDPGQGWGEQYF
TRBJ2-1 | TRBV27 | CASSIDFYNEQFF
TRBJ2-1 | TRBV10-2 | CASSDSQRQSNEQFF
TRBJ2-7 | TRBV24-1 | CATSDADRDEQYF
TRBJ2-1 | TRBV9 | CASSPGTSGRGAYNEQFF
TRBJ1-6 | TRBV2 | CASRGFGNSPLHF
TRBJ2-3 | TRBV7-2 | CASSAKTAGGTQYF
TRBJ1-2 | TRBV19 | CASRPTGVGYGYTF
TRBJ2-1 | TRBV5-1 | CASSYRDNMFLNEQFF
TRBJ1-2 | TRBV4-3 | CASSLQQGSNYGYTF
TRBJ1-6 | TRBV5-5 | CASSSGAGGNSPLHF
TRBJ2-2 | TRBV4-2 | CASSQESAYGLGNTGELFF
TRBJ1-5 | TRBV4-1 | CASSQVGQNSNQPQHF
TRBJ2-3 | TRBV6-5 | CASSYLGQGATDTQYF
TRBJ2-7 | TRBV28 | CASSFPGLAAYEQYF
TRBJ2-5 | TRBV10-3 | CAISAGQGEETQYF
TRBJ1-4 | TRBV27 | CASSLSPDRLELFF
TRBJ1-2 | TRBV19 | CASSPPDRSANYGYTF
TRBJ2-7 | TRBV7-2 | CASSYLQGYEQYF
TRBJ2-3 | TRBV5-4 | CASSLGQGGDTQYF
TRBJ2-7 | TRBV6-2/TRBV6-3 | CASSSHDRGTEQYF
TRBJ2-6 | TRBV24-1 | CATSEPPGQVGSGANVLTF
TRBJ1-2 | TRBV19 | CASSMQQVLPYGYTF
TRBJ1-5 | TRBV28 | CASTGLGQPQHF
TRBJ2-5 | TRBV7-6 | CASSRGGPEETQYF
TRBJ2-5 | TRBV29-1 | CSVEDGGTQYF
TRBJ1-6 | TRBV28 | CASSPPGVAGSNSPLHF